This T cell receptor beta chain was found in a study of Ad26.COV2.S vaccination and SARS-CoV-2 variants. Assay: immunoSEQ multiplex PCR; the TCRdb copy retains only in-frame clones and omits some. The sample lists 410,000 or so clones, around 92% occurring once. As for treatment: around 19 received Ad26.COV2.S at low or high dose, single or two shots; five or six received placebo; per-sample allocation not given. The study sampled participants on day 63 after the first vaccine or placebo injection. Per germline, CDR1 SGDLS and CDR2 YYNGEE. The CDR3 is made up of 15 amino acids. The V end was cut by 0 bases, the J end by 6 bases, with 13 bases between.

The chain has TRBV9 and TRBJ1-5; possibly TRBD1 for D (6 bases). This receptor was obtained from a person between 18 and 65 years old who received the Ad26.COV2.S COVID-19 vaccine or a placebo. The sample was peripheral blood, taken in a trial of Ad26.COV2.S vaccine versus placebo. The DNA of the CDR3 is TGTGCCAGCAGCGTAGGGGGGCGGGGTGGTCAGCCCCAGCATTTT. Translating it yields CASSVGGRGGQPQHF.